The 5 T cell receptor beta chains below all came from one sample that was sequenced in a study of PD-L1 blockade in urothelial cancer. TCRdb keeps only in-frame clones here, not all; method: immunoSEQ multiplex PCR. The table lists over 40,000 clones, 82% of them singletons. The sequenced sample was PBMCs, obtained around atezolizumab (anti-PD-L1) treatment. The receptor set was obtained from a man in his 70s with urothelial cancer.

The chain combines TRBV7-6 with TRBJ2-3; 10 nucleotides agree with TRBD2. Germline-derived CDR1 and CDR2 are SGHVS and FNYEAQ. The CDR3 sequence is 12 residues long. The trim removed 5 bases at V and 9 bases at J, leaving 2 bases unmatched. Here the CDR3 DNA reads TGTGCCAGCAGCGAGACTAGCGGGACGCAGTATTTT. This translates into CASSETSGTQYF.

The chain joins TRBV21-1 to TRBJ1-5; the table's D call, TRBD1, was not checked against the DNA. TRBV21-1 is shown as a pseudogene. The CDR3 length is 14 residues. CDR3 protein: CASSNQASNQPQHF. CDR3 bases: TGTGCCAGCAGCAACCAGGCTAGCAATCAGCCCCAGCATTTT.

The chain uses TRBV5-1 and TRBJ1-1; TRBD1 matches 9 bases. Germline CDR1 and CDR2: SGHRS and YFSETQ. The J segment lost 11 bases and the V segment lost 3 bases, leaving 5 bases of the junction unmatched. CDR3 length: 12 residues. CDR3 DNA: TGCGCCAGCAGCTACGGACAGGGGCCGGCTTTCTTT. Translating gives CASSYGQGPAFF.

This chain uses TRBV27 with TRBJ2-3; D may be TRBD2 (5 bases). This CDR3 region has 15 residues. Trimming pared 2 bases from V and 4 bases from J, leaving 13 bases between. Germline CDR1 and CDR2: MNHEY and SMNVEV (reference sequence). The CDR3 loop is CASSLVGVMSDTQYF. The CDR3 DNA reads TGTGCCAGCAGTTTAGTGGGAGTTATGTCAGATACGCAGTATTTT.

This rearrangement joins TRBV6-1 to TRBJ2-5, with 8 bases matching TRBD1. Germline V lookup: CDR1 MNHNS, CDR2 SASEGT. CDR3 length: 14 residues. After removal of 6 bases from V and 6 bases from J, the junction contained 9 bases not matched to a gene. The CDR3 DNA is TGTGCCAGCAGCCAGGGGGCGCTCGGGAAGACCCAGTACTTC. Translation: CASSQGALGKTQYF.